This T cell receptor (beta chain) was identified during a study of blood T cell repertoires in COVID-19. Overall study context: The samples span acute and convalescent COVID-19 from the United States, Italy and Spain.

Original processing notes: Amplification of reference gene primers provided the estimated nucleated cell counts. Here immunoSEQ multiplex PCR was the method, and the copy in TCRdb shows in-frame clones only, minus some. The V and J calls and the clone size are those of that table, but D and trimming were determined from the DNA. The sample has 98,000 or so clones, roughly 82% seen once; the top ten hold about 5%. The CDR3 is 15 residues long. Germline V CDR1 and CDR2: MNHEY, SMNVEV (reference sequence). V trimming: 7 bases; J trimming: 7 bases; junction bases outside the gene matches: 8. Sequenced material: peripheral blood. This TCR came from a man in his 60s with acute or convalescent COVID-19. The rearrangement joins TRBV27 to TRBJ1-6; 9 bases map to TRBD1. DNA of the CDR3: TGTGCCAGCACCTCCCCCGGGACAGGGAATTCACCCCTCCACTTT. This gives the protein CASTSPGTGNSPLHF.